The T cell receptor (beta chain) under discussion was sequenced for a study of Tregs in tolerant kidney transplant recipients. Study in general: A 3-day belatacept mixed lymphocyte reaction, sometimes plus 5-day graft donor restimulation, preceded CD4+CD25+CD127- sorting. Antibodies separated recipient from donor cells. Whole-study findings and limits: Activated donor B cell expansion appeared to reveal the most relevant donor-specific TCRbeta repertoire.

Comment on this clone: What it binds is not known.

TCRdb keeps only in-frame clones here, not all; method: immunoSEQ multiplex PCR. The data contain approximately 30,000 clones, under 90% of them seen just once; the ten biggest clones take up 2% to 2.5%. Germline CDR1 SGHAT, CDR2 FQNNGV. This CDR3 has 15 residues. V lost 3 bases and J lost 0, with 8 bases in between. The receptor comes from a human donor in good health. The sample consisted of Tregs from blood cultured with allogeneic cells. This chain links TRBV11-2 with TRBJ2-2; no clear D gene. CDR3 amino acids: CASSLGPANTGELFF. The CDR3 bases are TGTGCCAGCAGCTTGGGTCCCGCGAACACCGGGGAGCTGTTTTTT.